The present T cell receptor beta chain was sequenced within a study of cytomegalovirus exposure and HLA in healthy donors. Trimming stripped 7 bases from V and 7 bases from J, with 14 bases between. The CDR3 contains 13 residues. Per germline, CDR1 SNHLY and CDR2 FYNNEI. Study findings and constraints: Beyond CMV serostatus, there was no information to go on about immune exposure. Researchers catalogued 150 or so TCR beta chains as cytomegalovirus-associated.

Details on this clone: The antigen is undetermined.

The PCR employed 60 Vbeta primers together with 13 Jbeta primers. Using immunoSEQ multiplex PCR, the repertoire was profiled, and TCRdb retains in-frame clones only, with some absent. The sample holds about 270,000 clones, roughly 70% seen once. The source material was PBMCs. The rearrangement joins TRBV2 to TRBJ2-1; possibly TRBD2 for D (6 bases). This receptor was taken from a female donor in good health and CMV-seronegative. CDR3 coding DNA: TGTGCCAGCACCCCCGGGGGAAGGAATGAGCAGTTCTTC. It codes for CASTPGGRNEQFF.